Judged by abundance, the clone carrying this T cell receptor (beta chain) is medium-sized. Its cognate antigen is unknown. Each patient's relapse followed autologous stem cell transplantation, and brentuximab vedotin exposure varied. Best responses were complete response, partial response or progressive disease. The data were obtained in a study of PD-1 blockade in classical Hodgkin lymphoma. Study-wide context: Every 2 weeks, patients got 3 mg/kg intravenous nivolumab. Study conclusions and caveats: Baseline TCR diversity was reportedly lower in newly diagnosed patients than healthy donors. Patients who responded completely had about the same baseline diversity as newly diagnosed patients.

The CDR3 totals 13 residues. CDR1 is SGHDT and CDR2 is YYEEEE in the germline V gene. V gave up 3 bases and J gave up 7 bases, with 13 bases separating them. Data came from immunoSEQ multiplex PCR; TCRdb stores just in-frame clones and leaves some out. Here the sample spans about 30,000 clones, under 70% being singletons. The specimen comprised peripheral blood mononuclear cells (PBMCs), sampled before the second cycle of nivolumab. The J gene is TRBJ1-1, the V gene TRBV5-6, with D possibly TRBD1 on 5 matching bases. This receptor was identified in a human donor with classical Hodgkin lymphoma. In nucleotides, the CDR3 is TGTGCCAGCAGCTACTTGGGGCAGGGTGAAGCTTTCTTT. Its protein product is CASSYLGQGEAFF.